The clone carrying this T cell receptor beta chain occurred a few times. Its matching antigen is unknown. Distinct nucleotide sequences in the sample also encode this CDR3. CDR3 length: 13 amino acids. With 3 bases clipped from V and 6 bases from J, the junction kept 2 bases outside the gene matches. CDR1 and CDR2 from the germline V gene are SGHRS and YFSETQ. Isolated RNA was reverse transcribed in full, so expressed TCRB transcripts were sequenced. TCRdb's copy holds only in-frame clones and misses some; the assay was immunoSEQ multiplex PCR. Among about 180,000 clones, around 7.8% were seen once, and the ten largest hold about 0.9%. These data come from a study of beta chain features in type 1 diabetes. Study-level points and caveats: VDJ junctions from patients with type 1 diabetes contained fewer insertions and more deletions. In all four CD4+ subsets, TCRB CDR3 length was significantly, moderately reduced in type 1 diabetes. Because the template was cDNA, high-expressing cells might be over-represented.

The TCR was taken from a woman in her 40s with type 1 diabetes. The sample comprised central memory CD4+ T cells from blood. The chain has TRBV5-1 and TRBJ1-2, with 10 nucleotides matching TRBD1. The DNA for the CDR3 is TGCGCCAGCAGCTCCGGGACAGGGGATGGCTACACCTTC. Its translation is CASSSGTGDGYTF.